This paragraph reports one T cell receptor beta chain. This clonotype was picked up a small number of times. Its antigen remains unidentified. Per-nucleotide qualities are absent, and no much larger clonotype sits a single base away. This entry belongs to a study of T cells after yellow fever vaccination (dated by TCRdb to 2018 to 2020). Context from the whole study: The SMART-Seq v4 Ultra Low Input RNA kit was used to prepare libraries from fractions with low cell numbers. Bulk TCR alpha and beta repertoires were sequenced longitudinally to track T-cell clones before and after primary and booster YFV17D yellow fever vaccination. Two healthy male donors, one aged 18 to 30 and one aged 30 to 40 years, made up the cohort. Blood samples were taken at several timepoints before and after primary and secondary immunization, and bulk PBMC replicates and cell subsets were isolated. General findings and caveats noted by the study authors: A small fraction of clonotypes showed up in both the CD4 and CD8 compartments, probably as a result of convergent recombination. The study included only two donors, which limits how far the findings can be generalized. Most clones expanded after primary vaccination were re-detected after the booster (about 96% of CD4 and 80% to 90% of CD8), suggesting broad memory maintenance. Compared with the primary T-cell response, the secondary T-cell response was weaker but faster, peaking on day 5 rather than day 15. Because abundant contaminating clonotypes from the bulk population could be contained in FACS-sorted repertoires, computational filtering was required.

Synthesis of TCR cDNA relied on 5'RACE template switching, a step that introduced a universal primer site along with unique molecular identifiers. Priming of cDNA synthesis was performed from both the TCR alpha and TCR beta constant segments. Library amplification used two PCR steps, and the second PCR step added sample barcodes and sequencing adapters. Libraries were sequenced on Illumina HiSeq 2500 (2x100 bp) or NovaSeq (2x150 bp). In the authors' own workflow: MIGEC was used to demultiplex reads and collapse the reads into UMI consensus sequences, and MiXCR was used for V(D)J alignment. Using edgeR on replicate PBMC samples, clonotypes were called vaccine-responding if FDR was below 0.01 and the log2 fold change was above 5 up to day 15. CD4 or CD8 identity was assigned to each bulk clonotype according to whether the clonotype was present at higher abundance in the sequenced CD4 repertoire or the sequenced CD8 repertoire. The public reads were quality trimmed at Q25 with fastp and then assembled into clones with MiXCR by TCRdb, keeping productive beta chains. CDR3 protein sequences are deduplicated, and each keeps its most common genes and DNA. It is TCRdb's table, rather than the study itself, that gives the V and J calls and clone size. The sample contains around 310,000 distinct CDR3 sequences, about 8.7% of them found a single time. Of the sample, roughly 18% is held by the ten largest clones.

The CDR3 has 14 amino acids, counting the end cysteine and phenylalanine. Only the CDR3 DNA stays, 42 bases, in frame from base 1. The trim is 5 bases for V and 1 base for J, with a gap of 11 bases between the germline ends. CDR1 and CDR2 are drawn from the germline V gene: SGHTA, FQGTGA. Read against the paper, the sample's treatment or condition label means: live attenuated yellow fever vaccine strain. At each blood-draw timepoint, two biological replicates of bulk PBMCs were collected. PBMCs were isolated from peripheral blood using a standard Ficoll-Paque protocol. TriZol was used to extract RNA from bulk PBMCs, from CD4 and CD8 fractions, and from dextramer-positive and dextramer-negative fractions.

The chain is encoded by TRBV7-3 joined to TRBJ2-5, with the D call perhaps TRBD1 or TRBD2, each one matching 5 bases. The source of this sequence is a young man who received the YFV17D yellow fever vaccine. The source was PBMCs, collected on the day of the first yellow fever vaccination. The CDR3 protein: CASSPYGAQETQYF. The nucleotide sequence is TGTGCCAGCAGCCCCTACGGGGCCCAAGAGACCCAGTACTTC.